This TCR beta chain stems from a study of long-term antiretroviral therapy in people with HIV. Sequencing used immunoSEQ v3.0 at survey level. Assay used: immunoSEQ multiplex PCR; TCRdb lists only in-frame clones, some missing. Of around 15,000 clones listed, 77% are singletons. Trimming cost V 5 bases and J 7 bases, with 9 bases left between them. Germline V gene data show CDR1 as SGHNT and CDR2 as YENEEA. The CDR3 runs 12 residues. Every donor had one or more pre-ART and two or more post-ART PBMC samples. The sequence was obtained from a man aged 40-55 years with HIV. Source: unsorted PBMCs, taken 2.1 years after starting antiretroviral therapy. The V and J genes are TRBV11-3 and TRBJ2-1; D might be TRBD1 (6 bases). The CDR3 reads CASSLGTNEQFF. CDR3 DNA sequence: TGTGCCAGCAGCCTCGGGACAAATGAGCAGTTCTTC.